The present entry profiles one T cell receptor (beta chain) with its context. The antigen is unknown. V was pared by 2 bases and J by 2 bases, with 1 base of the junction left unmatched. Germline lookup yields CDR1 SGHAT and CDR2 FQNNGV. There are 14 residues in the CDR3. This entry comes from a study of T cells in localized non-small cell lung cancer. Study outcomes and limitations: Since sequencing was restricted to only one region of the tumor, intratumor heterogeneity remains a possibility. Of the tissues analyzed, uninvolved adjacent lung showed maximal T cell clonality, greater than tumor.

This table comes from immunoSEQ multiplex PCR, and its TCRdb copy is limited to in-frame clones, with some not included. Found here are over 30,000 clones, 78% of them singletons; the top ten hold around a third. Specimen: peripheral blood, collected before any cancer treatment. This TCR derives from a male donor aged 60 or older with stage II squamous cell lung carcinoma. This chain links TRBV11-2 with TRBJ2-5, with 8 bases matching TRBD2. The CDR3, as DNA: TGTGCCAGCAGCTTAAGCGGGGGTCAAGAGACCCAGTACTTC. Translating gives CASSLSGGQETQYF.